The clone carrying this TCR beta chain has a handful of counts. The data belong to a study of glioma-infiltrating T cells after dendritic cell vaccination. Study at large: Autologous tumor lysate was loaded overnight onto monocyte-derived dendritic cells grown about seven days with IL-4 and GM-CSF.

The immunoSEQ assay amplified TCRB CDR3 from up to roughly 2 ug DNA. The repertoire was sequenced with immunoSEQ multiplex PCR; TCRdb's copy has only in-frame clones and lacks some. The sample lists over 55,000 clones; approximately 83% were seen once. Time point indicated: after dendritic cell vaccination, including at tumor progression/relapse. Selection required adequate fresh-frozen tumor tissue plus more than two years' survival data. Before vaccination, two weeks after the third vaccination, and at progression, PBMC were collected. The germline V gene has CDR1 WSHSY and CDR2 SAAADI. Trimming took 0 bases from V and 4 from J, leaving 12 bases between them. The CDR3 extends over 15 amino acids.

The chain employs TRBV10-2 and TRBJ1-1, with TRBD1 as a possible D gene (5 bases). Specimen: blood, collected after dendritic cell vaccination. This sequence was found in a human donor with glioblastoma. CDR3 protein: CASSESGGEGTEAFF. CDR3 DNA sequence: TGCGCCAGCAGTGAGTCCGGGGGGGAAGGCACTGAAGCTTTCTTT.